Detailed here is one T cell receptor (beta chain). The sample holds many counts of this clonotype. Its antigen is not yet known. No much larger clonotype is one base removed from it; base qualities were not supplied. In light of the paper, this sample's time point label describes: patch test 2, 6 weeks after DPC sensitization. The intended sense of this specimen's treatment or condition label: therapeutic diphenylcyclopropenone sensitization with weekly scalp DPC. Blood at each patch-test visit was drawn before the patch test was applied. Patients were eligible if aged 18 to 70, diagnosed with alopecia and judged suitable for DPC therapy, and pregnant patients were excluded. Unfractionated whole blood was collected in Tempus Blood RNA tubes, and total RNA was extracted from that blood. The data derive from a study of human T cells and chemical hapten exposure (dated by TCRdb to 2020 to 2022). Regarding the study in general: For sensitization, 2% DPC in acetone was applied to a 2 cm by 2 cm area of upper inner arm skin. Weekly therapeutic DPC doses were additionally applied to the scalp of patients throughout the roughly 26-week study period. Patch tests used Finn chambers with 0.01% DPC on the upper back, scored after 6 days by International Contact Dermatitis Research Group standards. Alopecia areata with under or over 50% scalp involvement, alopecia totalis and alopecia universalis were represented in the patient cohort, which was mostly female. Libraries were pooled for sequencing, and per-sample TCR yields varied mainly because of small differences in library volumes within the pool. In alopecia patients, the study followed how the peripheral blood TCR repertoire changed in vivo over primary and secondary sensitization to diphenylcyclopropenone (DPC), a hapten. Blood samples were taken from patients before sensitization (week 0) and at 2, 6 and about 24 weeks after DPC sensitization. Roughly 30 alopecia patients provided blood for TCR sequencing at one to four time points (pre-sensitization, 2, 6 and 24 weeks).

What the research found in general, with its limitations: Expanded TCRs formed significantly more large CDR3 similarity clusters than pre-sensitization or healthy control sets, consistent with antigen-driven responses. The number of TCRs above 1 in 1000 frequency did not change with DPC sensitization; there was no evidence of global repertoire structure alterations. A positive correlation was found between the number of PT1 expanded TCRs and patch test score, with significance reached at thresholds 8, 16 and 32 but not 4. Because every patient had alopecia, a presumed autoimmune disease, the patients' immune response might differ from that of healthy individuals. Repeated subsampling changed both the strength of the expansion versus patch-test correlation and the threshold at which that correlation became significant.

Library preparation was by RACE. Sequenced using a NextSeq 500. During library preparation, unique molecular identifiers were attached to individual cDNA molecules so that TCRs could be counted quantitatively and reproducibly. Both TCR alpha and TCR beta chains were sequenced from each blood RNA sample. In the authors' own workflow: The median number of TCRs per sample was 95,638, ranging from about 23,224 to 690,600. The Decombinator software suite was used to annotate the V, J and CDR3 of the TCR reads. Every sample was subsampled to the same number of TCRs (28,000) for the PS versus PT1 abundance plots. TCRs were defined as expanded if absent before sensitization and observed at least eight times at the 2-week time point. TCRdb reanalyzed the raw reads on its own, using fastp at Q25 for trimming and MiXCR for clone calling, and kept in-frame beta chains. All rows with the same CDR3 protein become a single entry with the most common DNA and genes. These V and J calls are TCRdb output, not the study's own analysis. The sample includes roughly 94,000 distinct CDR3 sequences, with 9.3% observed a single time. Approximately 2.2% of the sample rests with the top ten.

The clonotype comes from a woman aged 40 to 50 with alopecia areata. Some clones in this sample may be carry-over from other donors' samples. The material sequenced was whole blood, taken in connection with sensitization to the hapten diphenylcyclopropenone (DPC).

The CDR3 corresponds to CASSYSGQLNYGYTF. The nucleotide sequence is TGTGCCAGCAGTTACTCGGGACAGCTTAACTATGGCTACACCTTC. The rearrangement joined TRBV6-6 to TRBJ1-2; the central 7 bases match TRBD1. For this chain, trimming is 0 bases at the V end and 1 base at the J end, and the number of junction bases without a gene match is 2. The CDR3 has 15 amino acids, counting the end cysteine and phenylalanine. Only the CDR3 part of the read is kept: 45 bases, read in frame from the first base. CDR1 and CDR2 (MNHNY, SVGAGI) derive from the germline V gene (reference sequence).